This TCR beta chain was captured in a study of blood T cell repertoires in COVID-19. Assay used: immunoSEQ multiplex PCR; TCRdb lists only in-frame clones, some missing. Among 150,000 to 190,000 clones listed, 70% to 90% were seen once. Per germline, CDR1 SEHNR and CDR2 FQNEAQ (reference sequence). This CDR3 contains 14 residues. V lost 6 bases, J lost 4 bases, and 14 bases lay in between. The sequenced sample consisted of peripheral blood. V and J are TRBV7-9 and TRBJ2-3; D possibly corresponds to TRBD2 (6 bases). The source is a woman between 65 and 79 years old with acute or convalescent COVID-19. CDR3 DNA: TGTGCCAGCAGATCGACGGGGGAATCAGATACGCAGTATTTT. It codes for CASRSTGESDTQYF.